Sequencing of this T cell receptor (beta chain) was carried out in a study of T cell repertoires in cytomegalovirus infection (dated by TCRdb to the late 2010s). Concerning the study at large: Because public TCR beta signatures pointed to carriage of CMV infection together with the matching HLA type, the HLA type of each donor mattered for the analysis. The investigation overall reported the following: The ex vivo response was dominated by HLA-C-restricted CMV-specific TCR beta clonotypes, which also provided the single most frequent clonotype in two of eight donors. Carriers of CMV infection plus the relevant HLA type were discriminated by the cumulative frequency of public TCR beta family members in the study cohort and in an independent approximately 360-donor cohort.

From a lookup of the germline V gene (reference sequence), CDR1 and CDR2 are SGHNT and YYREEE. The CDR3, from cysteine to phenylalanine, totals 15 residues. The only DNA kept is the CDR3, 45 bases in frame from the first base. V is pruned by 0 bases and J by 6 bases, leaving 5 bases of the junction without a gene match. In regard to this clonotype: Its antigen has not been determined. Qualities for individual bases were not recorded, and no much larger clone is one base off.

Instrument on record: Illumina HiSeq 1500. Using fastp at Q25 and MiXCR, TCRdb reprocessed the public reads and kept productive beta chains. Each record represents a unique CDR3 protein, reported with the most common genes and DNA among its rows. The sample yields around 310,000 distinct CDR3 sequences; 15% to 20% were counted once. The ten largest account for more than 10% of the sample. This sequence uses TRBV5-4 and TRBJ2-1; 8 of the junction bases match TRBD1. Sequenced input: PBMCs. The TCR originated in a human donor in good health (CMV status not recorded). Some clones in this sample may be carry-over from other donors' samples. The DNA reads TGTGCCAGCAGCTTGGACAGGGGGAGATCCAATGAGCAGTTCTTC. This is translated as CASSLDRGRSNEQFF. The variable domain in full, with residues beyond the CDR3 obtained from the reference TRBV5-4 and TRBJ2-1 genes, is ETGVTQSPTHLIKTRGQQVTLRCSSQSGHNTVSWYQQALGQGPQFIFQYYREEENGRGNFPPRFSGLQFPNYSSELNVNALELDDSALYLCASSLDRGRSNEQFFGPGTRLTVL.